These 23 T cell receptor beta chains came from one sample sequenced in a study of post-analysis software for immune sequencing data (dated by TCRdb to about 2015). Receptors were amplified or captured by PCR. The sequencing machine was an Illumina HiSeq 2500. Unique molecular identifiers were incorporated into TCR beta cDNA libraries to reduce PCR and sequencing biases. TCRdb's own reprocessing of the public reads used fastp at Q25 and MiXCR and kept productive beta chains. Entries are consolidated by CDR3 protein sequence, retaining the most common genes and DNA. The sample contains around 700,000 distinct CDR3 sequences, 55% to 70% of them found a single time. The ten largest clones take up 11% of the sample. General conclusions and limits of the study: Significantly higher frequencies in patients than in controls were found for about five TRBV segments, including TRBV5-6, TRBV5-1 and TRBV20-1.

No antigen is known for these receptors. The sequenced material came from blood. Receptors originate from a girl aged 2 to 10 with multiple sclerosis.

This rearrangement joins TRBV6-6 to TRBJ1-1; D ambiguous. Germline CDR1 is MNHNY and CDR2 is SVGAGI (reference sequence). This CDR3 has 13 residues. Trimming left V 6 bases short and J 6 bases short, with 14 bases between. CDR3 nucleotide sequence: TGTGCCAGCAGAAGGACCGTAAACGCTGAAGCTTTCTTT. This translates into CASRRTVNAEAFF.

This clonotype was counted a single time. The chain's CDR3 is CSVGPKQGTYGYTF. The CDR3 DNA follows: TGCAGCGTTGGCCCAAAACAGGGGACGTATGGCTACACCTTC. V usage is TRBV29-1 and J usage is TRBJ1-2; TRBD1 agrees at 7 bases. There are 14 residues in the CDR3. Losses at the gene ends were 4 bases for V and 5 bases for J; bases not matched to a gene: 10. Germline assignment: CDR1 SQVTM and CDR2 ANQGSEA.

V and J are TRBV9 and TRBJ1-1, with TRBD1 matching 7 bases. Germline V CDR1 and CDR2: SGDLS, YYNGEE. V gave up 0 bases and J gave up 8 bases; unmatched junction bases: 4. This CDR3 is 13 amino acids long. In DNA, the CDR3 is TGTGCCAGCAGCGTAGTGTTAGGGGGCGAAGCTTTCTTT. Translated: CASSVVLGGEAFF.

V gene TRBV7-2 combines with J gene TRBJ2-1; the D gene is possibly TRBD1 (5 bases). Per the germline V gene, CDR1 is SGHTA and CDR2 is FQGNSA. This CDR3 region has 15 residues. The germline V and J ends were trimmed by 1 base and 3 bases, with 10 bases remaining between them. This chain's CDR3 is CASSLGAGFYNEQFF. CDR3 sequence (DNA): TGTGCCAGCAGCTTAGGGGCAGGGTTCTACAATGAGCAGTTCTTC.

This clonotype was recorded once. The rearrangement joins TRBV12-3 or TRBV12-4 to TRBJ2-3; tentative D call: TRBD1 (6 bases). V was shortened by 6 bases and J by 2 bases, with 9 bases between the two germline ends. CDR3 length: 13 residues. The CDR3 DNA reads as TGTGCCAGCAGCGGACAGACCACAGATACGCAGTATTTT. This sequence encodes CASSGQTTDTQYF.

The rearrangement links TRBV5-1 to TRBJ2-5; TRBD2 aligns across 14 bases. J gave up 11 bases and V 5 bases, and 11 bases lay outside the gene matches. The CDR3 is made up of 15 amino acids. Germline CDR1 SGHRS, CDR2 YFSETQ. The CDR3 loop is CASSQGLAGGLGQYF. The CDR3 nucleotides read TGCGCCAGCAGTCAAGGACTAGCGGGAGGCTTAGGGCAGTACTTC.

This chain connects TRBV9 to TRBJ1-1; D is undetermined. This CDR3 comprises 12 residues. The germline V and J ends were trimmed by 0 bases and 6 bases, with 6 bases remaining between them. Per the germline V gene, CDR1 is SGDLS and CDR2 is YYNGEE. DNA for the CDR3: TGTGCCAGCAGCGTAGATCCGGCTGAAGCTTTCTTT. Amino acid sequence: CASSVDPAEAFF.

This clonotype was seen more than once but under ten times. The rearrangement joins TRBV7-3 to TRBJ2-3, with D maybe TRBD2 (6 bases). The CDR3 length is 17 residues. The V gene lost 6 bases and the J gene lost 4 bases, with 23 bases spanning the gap. The germline CDR1 and CDR2 sequences are SGHTA and FQGTGA. The CDR3 loop reads CASRPPNGGNRADTQYF. CDR3 in DNA: TGTGCCAGCAGGCCCCCCAACGGCGGGAATCGCGCAGATACGCAGTATTTT.

The V and J genes are TRBV5-6 and TRBJ2-7; D not resolved. This CDR3 contains 14 residues. The V gene's germline CDR1 is SGHDT and CDR2 YYEEEE. Trimming removed 2 bases at V and 0 bases at J, with 9 bases between. The CDR3 sequence: CASSFGRFSYEQYF. CDR3 in DNA: TGTGCCAGCAGCTTCGGACGGTTCTCCTACGAGCAGTACTTC.

The sample holds a few counts of this clonotype. The V gene is TRBV15, the J gene TRBJ2-3; no clear D gene. The CDR3 loop spans 17 amino acids. Germline V gene sequence: CDR1 LNHNV, CDR2 YYDKDF (reference sequence). Trimming cost V 4 bases and J 0 bases, with 17 bases left between them. CDR3 bases: TGTGCCACCAGCACCGGCCCCAACCTCCTAAGCACAGATACGCAGTATTTT. It codes for CATSTGPNLLSTDTQYF.

This chain uses TRBV7-9 with TRBJ1-1; a possible D gene is TRBD1 (6 bases). This CDR3 has 14 residues. The germline CDR1 and CDR2 sequences are SEHNR and FQNEAQ (reference sequence). The V gene lost 5 bases and the J gene lost 7 bases, with 17 bases spanning the gap. CDR3 amino acids: CASSPGGSTIEAFF. The CDR3 DNA is TGTGCCAGCAGCCCGGGGGGCTCCACTATTGAAGCTTTCTTT.

The chain links TRBV11-2 to TRBJ2-1; TRBD2 matches at 12 bases. Germline V gene data show CDR1 as SGHAT and CDR2 as FQNNGV. CDR3 length: 16 amino acids. J lost 7 bases, V lost 5 bases, and 9 bases had no gene match. CDR3 region: CASSIRLAGVRNEQFF. The CDR3 coding sequence is TGTGCCAGCAGCATTAGACTAGCGGGAGTGAGGAATGAGCAGTTCTTC.

The genes are TRBV4-2 and TRBJ2-5; D unclear. V was pared by 0 bases and J by 8 bases, with 13 bases between. Germline V gives CDR1 LGHNA, CDR2 YNFKEQ. The CDR3 is 14 amino acids. The CDR3 nucleotides are TGTGCCAGCAGCCAAGACCCGTCTCTAACCACCCAGTACTTC. Translation gives CASSQDPSLTTQYF.

The table lists this clonotype with a count of one. The chain employs TRBV7-9 and TRBJ2-4, with TRBD2 identical over 13 bases. The CDR3 is 16 residues long. Looked up from germline, CDR1 is SEHNR and CDR2 is FQNEAQ (reference sequence). V trimming: 1 base; J trimming: 13 bases; junction bases outside the gene matches: 10. CDR3 DNA sequence: TGTGCCAGCAGCTTAGGGCCACTAGCGGGAGGGAGGGAGCAGTACTTC. The encoded protein is CASSLGPLAGGREQYF.

V gene TRBV7-9 combines with J gene TRBJ2-7, with no clear D. The V gene's germline CDR1 is SEHNR and CDR2 FQNEAQ (reference sequence). Trimming shortened V by 1 base and J by 3 bases, and 7 bases separated the two germline ends. The CDR3 contains 13 residues. Here the CDR3 reads CASSLGGNYEQYF. The CDR3 DNA follows: TGTGCCAGCAGCTTAGGAGGAAACTACGAGCAGTACTTC.

In its sample, this clonotype was seen once. The rearrangement links TRBV20-1 to TRBJ2-4; either TRBD1 or TRBD2 may fit D (5 bases each). The V gene lost 6 bases and the J gene lost 12 bases, with 15 bases spanning the gap. Germline loops: CDR1 DFQATT, CDR2 SNEGSKA (reference sequence). The CDR3 loop spans 11 amino acids. DNA of the CDR3: TGCAGTGCCACCCGGGGCACACGTCAGTACTTC. Encoded protein: CSATRGTRQYF.

The V gene is TRBV5-1, the J gene TRBJ2-1; 9 nucleotides match TRBD2. Germline CDR1 SGHRS, CDR2 YFSETQ. V trimming: 5 bases; J trimming: 6 bases; junction bases outside the gene matches: 12. The CDR3 totals 16 residues. CDR3 in DNA: TGCGCCAGCAGGGTAGCGGGGGACCCTGGGGGCAATGAGCAGTTCTTC. Amino acid sequence: CASRVAGDPGGNEQFF. Full variable domain (outside the CDR3, taken from reference TRBV5-1 and TRBJ2-1): KAGVTQTPRYLIKTRGQQVTLSCSPISGHRSVSWYQQTPGQGLQFLFEYFSETQRNKGNFPGRFSGRQFSNSRSEMNVSTLELGDSALYLCASRVAGDPGGNEQFFGPGTRLTVL.

This chain joins TRBV3-1 and TRBJ1-6; no clear D gene. Trimming shortened V by 3 bases and J by 8 bases, and 11 bases separated the two germline ends. Germline lookup yields CDR1 LGHDT and CDR2 YNNKEL (reference sequence). This CDR3 comprises 14 residues. The DNA for the CDR3 is TGTGCCAGCAGCCAGGGTTCAGTCGATTCACCCCTCCACTTT. Amino acid sequence: CASSQGSVDSPLHF.

There are a few counts of this clonotype. This chain links TRBV6-5 with TRBJ1-2, with D tentatively TRBD1 (6 bases). The CDR3 has 16 amino acids. Germline CDR1 and CDR2: MNHEY and SVGAGI. V was shortened by 6 bases and J by 1 base, with 18 bases between the two germline ends. The CDR3 protein is CASSGGGAWVNYGYTF. Written as DNA, the CDR3 is TGTGCCAGCAGCGGGGGGGGCGCATGGGTTAACTATGGCTACACCTTC.

The chain links TRBV4-1 to TRBJ2-7; tentatively, D is TRBD2 (6 bases). The CDR3 has 18 amino acids. The germline V and J ends were trimmed by 1 base and 3 bases, with 22 bases remaining between them. Germline V CDR1 and CDR2: MGHRA, YSYEKL. The CDR3 nucleotides read TGCGCCAGCAGCCAAGTGAAGGGACTCCGTACCGAACACTACGAGCAGTACTTC. This translates into CASSQVKGLRTEHYEQYF.

This clonotype has more than one count but fewer than ten. This sequence joins TRBV5-1 and TRBJ2-7; a weak D match, TRBD2 (5 bases). V was cut by 4 bases and J by 2 bases, with 13 bases left in between. The CDR3 runs to 14 residues. Germline CDR1 and CDR2: SGHRS and YFSETQ. Written as DNA, the CDR3 is TGCGCCAGCAGCCCCGGCCTGGGAGCCTACGAGCAGTACTTC. It codes for CASSPGLGAYEQYF.

This chain uses TRBV6-6 with TRBJ2-2; TRBD2 might be the D (5 bases). The length of the CDR3 is 15 residues. Looked up from germline, CDR1 is MNHNY and CDR2 is SVGAGI (reference sequence). V was shortened by 10 bases and J by 3 bases, with 18 bases between the two germline ends. CDR3 in DNA: TGTGCCACCACCCTGATGGCGGGCCACACCGGGGAGCTGTTTTTT. Translating gives CATTLMAGHTGELFF.

V and J are TRBV6-1 and TRBJ1-1, with D perhaps matching TRBD1 (5 bases). The CDR3 loop spans 14 amino acids. CDR1 is MNHNS, CDR2 SASEGT, per germline. V shed 6 bases and J shed 2 bases, with 13 bases lying between them. The CDR3 region is CASRAGTANTEAFF. In nucleotides, the CDR3 is TGTGCCAGCAGGGCCGGGACGGCAAACACTGAAGCTTTCTTT.